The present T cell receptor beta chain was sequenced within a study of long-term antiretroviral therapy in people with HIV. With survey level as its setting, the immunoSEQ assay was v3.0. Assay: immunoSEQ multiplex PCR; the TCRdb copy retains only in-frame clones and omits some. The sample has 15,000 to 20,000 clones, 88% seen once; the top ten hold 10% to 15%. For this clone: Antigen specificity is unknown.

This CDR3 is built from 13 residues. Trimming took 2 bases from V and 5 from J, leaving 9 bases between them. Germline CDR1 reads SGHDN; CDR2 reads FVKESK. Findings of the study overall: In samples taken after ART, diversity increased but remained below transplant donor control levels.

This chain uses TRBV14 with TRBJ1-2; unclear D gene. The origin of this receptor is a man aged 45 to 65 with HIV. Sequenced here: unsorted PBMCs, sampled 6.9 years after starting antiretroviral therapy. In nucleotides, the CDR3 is TGTGCCAGCAGCCAAAAAGTTGGGTATGGCTACACCTTC. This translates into CASSQKVGYGYTF.